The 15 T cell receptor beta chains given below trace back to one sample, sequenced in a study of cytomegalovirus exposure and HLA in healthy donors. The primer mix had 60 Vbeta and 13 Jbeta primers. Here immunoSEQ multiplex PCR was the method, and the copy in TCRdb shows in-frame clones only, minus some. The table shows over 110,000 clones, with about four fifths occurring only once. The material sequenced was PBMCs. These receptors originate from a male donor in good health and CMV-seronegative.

CDR3 sequence reads: CASSILAGERYEQYF. The CDR3 nucleotides are TGTGCCAGCAGCATCCTAGCGGGAGAGAGGTACGAGCAGTACTTC. The chain links TRBV7-2 to TRBJ2-7; TRBD2 matches 10 bases. The J segment lost 4 bases and the V segment lost 5 bases, leaving 8 bases of the junction unmatched. The CDR3 totals 15 residues. Germline V gives CDR1 SGHTA, CDR2 FQGNSA.

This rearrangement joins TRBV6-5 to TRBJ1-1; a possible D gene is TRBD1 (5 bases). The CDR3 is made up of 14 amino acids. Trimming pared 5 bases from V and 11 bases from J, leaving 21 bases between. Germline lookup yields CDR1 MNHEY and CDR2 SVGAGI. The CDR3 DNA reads TGTGCCAGCAGTCGGGTCAGGGCGGCCCATGGGGCTTTCTTT. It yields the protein CASSRVRAAHGAFF.

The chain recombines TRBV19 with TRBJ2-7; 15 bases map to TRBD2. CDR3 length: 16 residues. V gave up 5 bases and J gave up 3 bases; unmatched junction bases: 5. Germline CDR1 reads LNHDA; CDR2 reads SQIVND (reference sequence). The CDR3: CASSWTSGRAFYEQYF. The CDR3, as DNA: TGTGCCAGTAGTTGGACTAGCGGGAGGGCCTTCTACGAGCAGTACTTC.

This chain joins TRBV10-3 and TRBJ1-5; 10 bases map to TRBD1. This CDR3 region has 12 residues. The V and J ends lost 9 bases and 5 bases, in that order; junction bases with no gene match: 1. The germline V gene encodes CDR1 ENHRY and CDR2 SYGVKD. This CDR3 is CAMGTGDQPQHF. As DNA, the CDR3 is TGTGCCATGGGGACAGGGGATCAGCCCCAGCATTTT.

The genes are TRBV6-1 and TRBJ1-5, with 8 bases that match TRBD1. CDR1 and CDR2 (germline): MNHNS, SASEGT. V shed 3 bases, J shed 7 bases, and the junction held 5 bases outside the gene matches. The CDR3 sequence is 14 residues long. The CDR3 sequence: CASSDPQGAQPQHF. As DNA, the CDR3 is TGTGCCAGCAGTGACCCCCAGGGGGCGCAGCCCCAGCATTTT.

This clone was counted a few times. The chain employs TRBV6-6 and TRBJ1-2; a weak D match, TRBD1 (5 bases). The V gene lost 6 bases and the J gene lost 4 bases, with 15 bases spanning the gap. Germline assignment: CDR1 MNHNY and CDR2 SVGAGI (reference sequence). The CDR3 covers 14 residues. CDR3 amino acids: CASSPYTGTYGYTF. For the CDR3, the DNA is TGTGCCAGCAGCCCTTACACAGGAACCTATGGCTACACCTTC.

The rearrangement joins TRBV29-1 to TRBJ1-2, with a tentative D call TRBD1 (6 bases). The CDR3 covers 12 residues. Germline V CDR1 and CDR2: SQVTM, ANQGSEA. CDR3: CGGGGGLGGYTF. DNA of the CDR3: TGCGGCGGGGGGGGCGGTTTAGGTGGCTACACCTTC.

CDR3: CSVRGSDREGTNYGYTF. The CDR3 DNA reads as TGCAGCGTGAGAGGGTCGGACAGGGAGGGGACTAACTATGGCTACACCTTC. The genes are TRBV29-1 and TRBJ1-2; 8 bases match TRBD1. This CDR3 has 17 amino acids. Germline V gene sequence: CDR1 SQVTM, CDR2 ANQGSEA. Trimming cost V 6 bases and J 0 bases; bases outside gene matches: 15.

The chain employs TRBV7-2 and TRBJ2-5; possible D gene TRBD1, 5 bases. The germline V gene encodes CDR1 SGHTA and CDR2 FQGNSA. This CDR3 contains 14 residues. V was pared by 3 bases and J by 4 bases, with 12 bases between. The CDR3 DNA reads TGTGCCAGCAGCTTTGCGACAGCCCCAGAGACCCAGTACTTC. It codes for CASSFATAPETQYF. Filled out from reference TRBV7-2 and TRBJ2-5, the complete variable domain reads GAGVSQSPSNKVTEKGKDVELRCDPISGHTALYWYRQSLGQGLEFLIYFQGNSAPDKSGLPSDRFSAERTGGSVSTLTIQRTQQEDSAVYLCASSFATAPETQYFGPGTRLLVL.

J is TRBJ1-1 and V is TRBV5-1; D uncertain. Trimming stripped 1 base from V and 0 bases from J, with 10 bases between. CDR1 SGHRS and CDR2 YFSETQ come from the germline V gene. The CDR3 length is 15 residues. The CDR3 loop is CASSLTVSMNTEAFF. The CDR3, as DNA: TGCGCCAGCAGCTTGACAGTCTCCATGAACACTGAAGCTTTCTTT.

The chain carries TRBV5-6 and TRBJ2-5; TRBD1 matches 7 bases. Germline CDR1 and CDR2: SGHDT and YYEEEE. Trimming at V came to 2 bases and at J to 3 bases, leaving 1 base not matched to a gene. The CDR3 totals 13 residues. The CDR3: CASSFGQEETQYF. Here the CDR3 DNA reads TGTGCCAGCAGCTTTGGACAGGAAGAGACCCAGTACTTC.

The CDR3 sequence: CASSSNEAYEQYF. CDR3 coding DNA: TGTGCCAGCAGCTCTAACGAGGCATACGAGCAGTACTTC. The chain is built from TRBV6-5 and TRBJ2-7; D unclear. Germline loops: CDR1 MNHEY, CDR2 SVGAGI. Between the trimmed V and J ends, which lost 6 bases and 4 bases, there was a span of 13 bases. The CDR3 spans 13 residues.

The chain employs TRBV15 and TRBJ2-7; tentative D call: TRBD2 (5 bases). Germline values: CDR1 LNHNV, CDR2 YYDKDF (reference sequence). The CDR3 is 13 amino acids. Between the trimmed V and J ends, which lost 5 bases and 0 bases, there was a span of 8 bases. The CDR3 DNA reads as TGTGCCACCAGCGGACGGGACTCCTACGAGCAGTACTTC. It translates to CATSGRDSYEQYF.

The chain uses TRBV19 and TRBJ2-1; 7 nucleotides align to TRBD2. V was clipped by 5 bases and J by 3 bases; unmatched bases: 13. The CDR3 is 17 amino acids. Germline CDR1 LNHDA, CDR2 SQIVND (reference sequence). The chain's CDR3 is CASSPSGTRPNYNEQFF. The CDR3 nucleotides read TGTGCCAGTAGTCCCAGCGGGACCCGACCGAACTACAATGAGCAGTTCTTC.

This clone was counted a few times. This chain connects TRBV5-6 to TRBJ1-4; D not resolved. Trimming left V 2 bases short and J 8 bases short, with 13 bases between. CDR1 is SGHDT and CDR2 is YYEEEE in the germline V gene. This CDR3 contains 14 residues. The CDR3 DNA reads TGTGCCAGCAGCTTCTCAGGAACGACGGAAAAACTGTTTTTT. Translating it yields CASSFSGTTEKLFF. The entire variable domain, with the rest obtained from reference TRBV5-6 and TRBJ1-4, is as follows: DAGVTQSPTHLIKTRGQQVTLRCSPKSGHDTVSWYQQALGQGPQFIFQYYEEEERQRGNFPDRFSGHQFPNYSSELNVNALLLGDSALYLCASSFSGTTEKLFFGSGTQLSVL.